Listed here are 27 T cell receptor beta chains from one sample, sequenced in a study of Ad26.COV2.S vaccination and SARS-CoV-2 variants. Clones were sequenced by immunoSEQ multiplex PCR, and TCRdb holds only the in-frame ones, with some missing. This repertoire shows some 340,000 clones, around 81% found once; its top ten account for 2% to 2.5%. Treatment denoted: about 20 received Ad26.COV2.S at low or high dose, single or two shots; five or six received placebo; per-sample allocation not given. Day 63 after the first vaccine or placebo injection was the time point for sampling. The specimen comprised peripheral blood, sampled in a trial of Ad26.COV2.S vaccine versus placebo. Receptors were obtained from a person between 18 and 60 years old who received the Ad26.COV2.S COVID-19 vaccine or a placebo.

V gene TRBV7-8 combines with J gene TRBJ2-7; perhaps TRBD1 as D (5 bases). Trimming left V 7 bases short and J 5 bases short, with 18 bases between. The CDR3 contains 14 residues. Germline values: CDR1 SGHVS, CDR2 FQNEAQ. The DNA for the CDR3 is TGTGCCAGCATCAGGGTTCAGGGCAGCAACGAGCAGTACTTC. Protein product: CASIRVQGSNEQYF. Full variable domain (outside the CDR3, taken from reference TRBV7-8 and TRBJ2-7): GAGVSQSPRYKVAKRGQDVALRCDPISGHVSLFWYQQALGQGPEFLTYFQNEAQLDKSGLPSDRFFAERPEGSVSTLKIQRTQQEDSAVYLCASIRVQGSNEQYFGPGTRLTVT.

This rearrangement joins TRBV3-1 (or the pseudogene TRBV3-2) to TRBJ2-5, with unresolved D. Germline values: CDR1 LGHDT, CDR2 YNNKEL (reference sequence). V lost 0 bases and J lost 5, with 10 bases in between. The CDR3 extends over 14 amino acids. This CDR3 reads CASSQEYGVETQYF. The CDR3 DNA reads as TGTGCCAGCAGCCAAGAATATGGGGTCGAGACCCAGTACTTC.

The chain recombines TRBV5-8 with TRBJ2-7; D is possibly TRBD1 or TRBD2 (5 bases each). This CDR3 has 13 residues. V shed 7 bases and J shed 3 bases, with 14 bases lying between them. CDR1 and CDR2 (germline): SGHTS, YDEGEE. The CDR3 protein is CASGDRANYEQYF. CDR3 coding DNA: TGTGCCAGCGGGGACCGGGCGAACTACGAGCAGTACTTC. Full variable domain (rest looked up from reference TRBV5-8 and TRBJ2-7): EAGVTQSPTHLIKTRGQQATLRCSPISGHTSVYWYQQALGLGLQFLLWYDEGEERNRGNFPPRFSGRQFPNYSSELNVNALELEDSALYLCASGDRANYEQYFGPGTRLTVT.

The chain is built from TRBV15 and TRBJ1-2; D might be TRBD1 (5 bases). The germline CDR1 and CDR2 sequences are LNHNV and YYDKDF (reference sequence). Trimming took off 0 bases at V and 8 bases at J, with 16 bases between the two ends. The CDR3 spans 15 residues. CDR3 protein: CATSRDNAREGGYTF. DNA of the CDR3: TGTGCCACCAGCAGAGATAATGCCAGGGAGGGCGGCTACACCTTC. The entire variable domain, with the rest obtained from reference TRBV15 and TRBJ1-2, is as follows: DAMVIQNPRYQVTQFGKPVTLSCSQTLNHNVMYWYQQKSSQAPKLLFHYYDKDFNNEADTPDNFQSRRPNTSFCFLDIRSPGLGDTAMYLCATSRDNAREGGYTFGSGTRLTVV.

Only a few counts were recorded for this clone. V and J are TRBV7-9 and TRBJ1-6; no clear D gene. Germline CDR1 SEHNR, CDR2 FQNEAQ (reference sequence). This CDR3 contains 12 residues. The V end was cut by 6 bases, the J end by 8 bases, with 8 bases between. The CDR3 coding sequence is TGTGCCAGCAGTACGACGGATTCACCCCTCCACTTT. Translating gives CASSTTDSPLHF.

The rearrangement joins TRBV18 to TRBJ2-5; TRBD1 agrees at 7 bases. V trimming: 3 bases; J trimming: 1 base; junction bases outside the gene matches: 5. The CDR3 contains 15 residues. Germline V gene data show CDR1 as KGHSH and CDR2 as LQKENI. Here the CDR3 reads CASSPRAGGQETQYF. The CDR3 coding sequence is TGTGCCAGCTCACCTAGGGCAGGGGGCCAAGAGACCCAGTACTTC.

The chain combines TRBV18 with TRBJ2-1; D is tentatively TRBD1 or TRBD2 (6 bases each). This CDR3 has 15 amino acids. V lost 3 bases and J lost 5, with 14 bases in between. The germline gives CDR1 KGHSH, CDR2 LQKENI. The CDR3 loop reads CASSPGGPMNNEQFF. The CDR3 bases are TGTGCCAGCTCACCGGGGGGCCCTATGAACAATGAGCAGTTCTTC.

A single count supports this clone. The chain combines TRBV7-9 with TRBJ2-1, with TRBD1 matching 9 bases. V was clipped by 4 bases and J by 7 bases; unmatched bases: 5. This CDR3 is built from 14 residues. Germline assignment: CDR1 SEHNR and CDR2 FQNEAQ (reference sequence). CDR3 in amino acids: CASSSGQGPNEQFF. CDR3 coding DNA: TGTGCCAGCAGCTCCGGACAGGGGCCTAATGAGCAGTTCTTC.

The chain joins TRBV5-1 to TRBJ1-1; 11 bases are a match to TRBD1. The CDR3 is 15 residues long. The V gene's germline CDR1 is SGHRS and CDR2 YFSETQ. V lost 5 bases, J lost 1 base, and 4 bases stayed unmatched. This chain's CDR3 is CASSFGQGANTEAFF. DNA of the CDR3: TGCGCCAGCAGTTTTGGACAGGGGGCGAACACTGAAGCTTTCTTT.

This rearrangement joins TRBV2 to TRBJ2-5, with D hard to call. The germline V gene encodes CDR1 SNHLY and CDR2 FYNNEI. V dropped 6 bases and J dropped 0 bases, with 20 bases sitting between them. The CDR3 is made up of 17 amino acids. The CDR3 DNA reads TGTGCCAGCAGCCCCTCACCCCATTCAGCATACCAAGAGACCCAGTACTTC. Residues: CASSPSPHSAYQETQYF.

This chain connects TRBV5-4 to TRBJ2-7; 7 bases align to TRBD1. The V gene end was trimmed by 1 base and the J gene end by 4 bases; junction bases not matched to a gene: 5. This CDR3 is 14 amino acids long. The V gene's germline CDR1 is SGHNT and CDR2 YYREEE (reference sequence). The CDR3 loop is CASSLNRGLYEQYF. CDR3 DNA sequence: TGTGCCAGCAGCTTGAACAGGGGATTATACGAGCAGTACTTC.

This chain joins TRBV12-5 and TRBJ2-7; tentative D call: TRBD2 (7 bases). This CDR3 has 14 residues. V lost 6 bases to trimming and J lost 5 bases, with 17 bases between them. Germline V CDR1 and CDR2: LGHNT, FRNRAP. CDR3 DNA sequence: TGTGCTAGTGGGTCCATAGGGGGGGGGAACGAGCAGTACTTC. This codes for CASGSIGGGNEQYF.

The chain employs TRBV7-9 and TRBJ2-3; possible D gene TRBD2, 5 bases. Trimming took 10 bases from V and 5 from J, leaving 25 bases between them. In germline, CDR1 is SEHNR, CDR2 FQNEAQ (reference sequence). The CDR3 spans 16 residues. The CDR3 region is CATQLYSGVQGDTQYF. As DNA, the CDR3 is TGTGCCACCCAGCTCTATTCCGGGGTCCAAGGAGATACGCAGTATTTT.

The chain joins TRBV5-1 to TRBJ1-2; possibly TRBD1 for D (6 bases). Trimming pared 4 bases from V and 2 bases from J, leaving 15 bases between. CDR1 SGHRS and CDR2 YFSETQ come from the germline V gene. The CDR3 contains 15 residues. CDR3 in DNA: TGCGCCAGCAGCCAGGGGACGGCAGCAAACTATGGCTACACCTTC. This translates into CASSQGTAANYGYTF.

As concerns this clone: This sample also contains other DNA sequences that code for the same CDR3. The chain combines TRBV7-2 with TRBJ1-3; no definite D call. This CDR3 has 13 residues. Trimming pared 8 bases from V and 0 bases from J, leaving 8 bases between. The V gene's germline CDR1 is SGHTA and CDR2 FQGNSA. The CDR3 reads CASRRSSGNTIYF. The CDR3 nucleotides read TGTGCCAGCCGCCGTTCCTCTGGAAACACCATATATTTT.

The table lists this clone with a few counts. The genes are TRBV24-1 and TRBJ2-4; TRBD2 aligns across 10 bases. The CDR3 has 15 amino acids. Trimming took 5 bases from V and 5 from J; bases not matched to a gene: 5. The germline CDR1 and CDR2 sequences are KGHDR and SFDVKD. The chain's CDR3 is CATSGGAGGQNIQYF. The CDR3, as DNA: TGTGCCACCAGTGGTGGAGCGGGGGGGCAAAACATTCAGTACTTC.

The chain has TRBV5-4 and TRBJ2-3, with 7 bases that match TRBD1. Losses at the gene ends were 7 bases for V and 1 base for J; bases not matched to a gene: 3. The CDR3 is made up of 13 amino acids. Per the germline V gene, CDR1 is SGHNT and CDR2 is YYREEE (reference sequence). For the CDR3, the DNA is TGTGCCAGCGAGCAGGGGGGCACAGATACGCAGTATTTT. It translates to CASEQGGTDTQYF.

This chain links TRBV6-7 with TRBJ1-1; no definite D call. TRBV6-7 is annotated as an ORF whose role is uncertain. The length of the CDR3 is 11 residues. V gave up 6 bases and J gave up 3 bases, with 5 bases separating them. CDR3 protein: CASSPDTEAFF. The CDR3 bases are TGTGCCAGCAGCCCCGACACTGAAGCTTTCTTT.

V and J are TRBV10-2 and TRBJ1-3, with 11 bases that match TRBD1. The CDR3 is 16 residues long. Germline V gene sequence: CDR1 WSHSY, CDR2 SAAADI. The junction had 10 bases not matched to a gene; V was cut back by 6 bases and J by 6 bases. CDR3 protein: CASSERDRGNENTIYF. The CDR3 DNA follows: TGCGCCAGCAGCGAAAGGGACAGGGGGAACGAAAACACCATATATTTT.

V is TRBV7-9 and J is TRBJ2-3, with 10 bases aligning to TRBD2. Germline V gene sequence: CDR1 SEHNR, CDR2 FQNEAQ (reference sequence). The V and J ends lost 2 bases and 4 bases, in that order; junction bases with no gene match: 3. The length of the CDR3 is 15 residues. DNA for the CDR3: TGTGCCAGCAGCTTACTAGCGGGGGAATCAGATACGCAGTATTTT. Protein: CASSLLAGESDTQYF. Drawing the rest from reference TRBV7-9 and TRBJ2-3, the complete variable domain is DTGVSQNPRHKITKRGQNVTFRCDPISEHNRLYWYRQTLGQGPEFLTYFQNEAQLEKSRLLSDRFSAERPKGSFSTLEIQRTEQGDSAMYLCASSLLAGESDTQYFGPGTRLTVL.

The chain recombines TRBV4-2 with TRBJ2-1, with D perhaps TRBD1 or TRBD2 (6 bases each). Germline values: CDR1 LGHNA, CDR2 YNFKEQ. The CDR3 is made up of 17 amino acids. V lost 5 bases, J lost 0 bases, and 17 bases lay in between. The CDR3 DNA is TGTGCCAGCAGCTTAAGGGGGGAACGGAGCTCCTACAATGAGCAGTTCTTC. This encodes CASSLRGERSSYNEQFF.

The chain recombines TRBV5-1 with TRBJ1-3; D is unresolved. Between the trimmed V and J ends, which lost 0 bases and 4 bases, there was a span of 8 bases. The CDR3 has 14 amino acids. Per the germline V gene, CDR1 is SGHRS and CDR2 is YFSETQ. CDR3 in amino acids: CASSLDPAGNTIYF. As DNA, the CDR3 is TGCGCCAGCAGCTTGGACCCTGCGGGAAACACCATATATTTT.

The chain is built from TRBV24-1 and TRBJ2-2; possibly TRBD1 for D (6 bases). V lost 4 bases, J lost 5 bases, and 10 bases lay in between. The length of the CDR3 is 14 residues. The V gene's germline CDR1 is KGHDR and CDR2 SFDVKD. CDR3 DNA: TGTGCCACCAGTGACCACGACAGGACCGGGGAGCTGTTTTTT. Its protein is CATSDHDRTGELFF.

This CDR3 reads CASEEPTGQGDRGNTIYF. The CDR3 DNA reads TGTGCCAGCGAAGAGCCCACGGGACAGGGGGATCGTGGAAACACCATATATTTT. The chain links TRBV28 to TRBJ1-3, with 11 bases matching TRBD1. The CDR3 has 18 residues. Germline CDR1 and CDR2: MDHEN and SYDVKM. Trimming at V came to 8 bases and at J to 3 bases, leaving 15 bases not matched to a gene.

The rearrangement uses TRBV29-1 and TRBJ1-2; no clear D. V lost 2 bases and J 4 bases, leaving 11 bases between the germline ends. The CDR3 is made up of 13 amino acids. Germline V gene lookup returns CDR1 SQVTM and CDR2 ANQGSEA. The CDR3 sequence: CSVESSFGYGYTF. In nucleotides, the CDR3 is TGCAGCGTTGAATCCAGCTTTGGCTATGGCTACACCTTC. The entire variable domain, with the rest obtained from reference TRBV29-1 and TRBJ1-2, is as follows: SAVISQKPSRDICQRGTSLTIQCQVDSQVTMMFWYRQQPGQSLTLIATANQGSEATYESGFVIDKFPISRPNLTFSTLTVSNMSPEDSSIYLCSVESSFGYGYTFGSGTRLTVV.

This chain links TRBV18 with TRBJ1-1; 7 nucleotides agree with TRBD1. Losses at the gene ends were 10 bases for V and 4 bases for J; bases not matched to a gene: 6. The CDR3 is 12 amino acids. Germline V lookup: CDR1 KGHSH, CDR2 LQKENI. CDR3 in amino acids: CATVDRVTEAFF. The CDR3 DNA reads as TGTGCCACCGTAGACAGGGTCACTGAAGCTTTCTTT. Full variable domain (remainder filled in from reference TRBV18 and TRBJ1-1): NAGVMQNPRHLVRRRGQEARLRCSPMKGHSHVYWYRQLPEEGLKFMVYLQKENIIDESGMPKERFSAEFPKEGPSILRIQQVVRGDSAAYFCATVDRVTEAFFGQGTRLTVV.

This chain connects TRBV27 to TRBJ1-2; 9 positions match TRBD1. Germline assignment: CDR1 MNHEY and CDR2 SMNVEV (reference sequence). The CDR3 is 15 residues long. Trimming removed 6 bases from V and 7 bases from J; junction bases left unmatched: 12. DNA for the CDR3: TGTGCCAGCAGGAGAATTACAGGGGGCTTAGGTGGCTACACCTTC. This sequence encodes CASRRITGGLGGYTF.